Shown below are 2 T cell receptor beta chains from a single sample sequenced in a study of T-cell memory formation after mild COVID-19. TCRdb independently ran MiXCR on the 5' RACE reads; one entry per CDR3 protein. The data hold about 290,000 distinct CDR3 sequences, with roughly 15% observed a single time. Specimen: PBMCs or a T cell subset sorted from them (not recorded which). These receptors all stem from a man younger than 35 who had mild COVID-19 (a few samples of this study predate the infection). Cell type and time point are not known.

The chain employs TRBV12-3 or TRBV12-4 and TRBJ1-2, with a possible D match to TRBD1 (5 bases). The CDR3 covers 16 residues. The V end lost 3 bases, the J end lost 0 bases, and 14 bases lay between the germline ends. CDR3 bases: TGTGCCAGCAGTTTTGGGCAGGGCCCCACTAACTATGGCTACACCTTC. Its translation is CASSFGQGPTNYGYTF.

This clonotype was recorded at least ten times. This CDR3 reads CASSNTQFEKLFF. The CDR3, as DNA: TGTGCCAGCAGTAATACGCAGTTTGAAAAACTGTTTTTT. The V call is TRBV6-5, the J call TRBJ1-4, with unresolved D. CDR3 length equals 13 residues. Looked up from germline, CDR1 is MNHEY and CDR2 is SVGAGI. V was pared by 5 bases and J by 7 bases, with 11 bases between.